This T cell receptor (beta chain) was found in a study of OX40 agonist ivuxolimab in advanced cancers. Points on this clone: Its antigen remains unknown.

Here immunoSEQ multiplex PCR was the method, and the copy in TCRdb shows in-frame clones only, minus some. The sample lists tens of thousands of clones, about nine tenths seen once, with roughly 25% in the top ten. Study-wide findings and caveats: Undetermined was the antigen specificity of the expanded peripheral T cells. By week 6 at 0.1 to 3.0 mg/kg, blood CD4+ and CD8+ T cells had expanded clonally. Expansion of clones was among the lowest in partial responders at 0.1-3.0 mg/kg.

Germline V gives CDR1 SEHNR, CDR2 FQNEAQ (reference sequence). V was clipped by 5 bases and J by 3 bases, with 8 bases between them. The CDR3 is 12 amino acids. Sampled blood was obtained at baseline, cycle 4 day 1, and cycle 7 day 1. The chain is built from TRBV7-9 and TRBJ2-7; D remains ambiguous. The receptor comes from an adult with an advanced solid tumor such as melanoma, head and neck, liver or kidney cancer. The sequences come from CD4+ or CD8+ T cells sorted from blood, collected in a trial of the OX40 agonist ivuxolimab. The CDR3 is CASSPDVYEQYF. CDR3 bases: TGTGCCAGCAGCCCGGACGTCTACGAGCAGTACTTC.